This is a list of T cell receptor beta chains from one sample in a study of cytomegalovirus exposure and HLA in healthy donors. Method: immunoSEQ multiplex PCR; TCRdb's copy keeps in-frame clones and lacks some. The repertoire includes over 200,000 clones, roughly 82% of them detected once, and 6% sits in the top ten. The sample consisted of PBMCs. The receptor set was obtained from a man in his forties in good health and CMV-seropositive. Each CDR3 is given with its conserved first and last residue. The order of the fields is clone size, V gene, J gene, D gene, CDR3 DNA, CDR3 protein. The D gene is left open where the match is weak. Rows give clone size only sometimes, using once, few, many, or a class for an expanded clone.

>-|TRBV7-9|TRBJ2-7|-
TGTGCCAGCAGCTTATGGCAGGTTGGGGAGCAGTACTTC
CASSLWQVGEQYF
>-|TRBV4-2|TRBJ2-7|TRBD1
TGTGCCAGCAGCCAAGGGGAAGGGGGCTTGGACGAGCAGTACTTC
CASSQGEGGLDEQYF
>-|TRBV6-6|TRBJ1-1|-
TGTGCCAGCAGTTACAGGGAGAATCTGGGTTCTGAAGCTTTCTTT
CASSYRENLGSEAFF
>-|TRBV4-1|TRBJ2-1|TRBD2
TGCGCCAGCAGCCAAGATGGAGGAGCGGGAGGATTACATGCGCAGTTCTTC
CASSQDGGAGGLHAQFF
>once|TRBV7-2|TRBJ2-3|-
TGTGCCAGCAGCTTCTCTAGGACAGATACGCAGTATTTT
CASSFSRTDTQYF
>-|TRBV5-1|TRBJ2-1|TRBD2
TGCGCCAGCAGCTCCGGACTGCCGGGACTAGCGGGAGATGGGTTCTACAATGAGCAGTTCTTC
CASSSGLPGLAGDGFYNEQFF
>-|TRBV30|TRBJ1-2|TRBD1
TGTGCCTGGCGCCCAAGGGACAGCTCTTCTAACTATGGCTACACCTTC
CAWRPRDSSSNYGYTF
>-|TRBV5-1|TRBJ1-2|-
TGCGCCAGCAGCTTGATTGTGGGGCAGGATGGCTACACCTTC
CASSLIVGQDGYTF
>few|TRBV19|TRBJ1-5|TRBD1
TGTGCCAGTAGTATCCTGGACAGGGCAAATCAGCCCCAGCATTTT
CASSILDRANQPQHF
>once|TRBV6-5|TRBJ2-1|-
TGTGCCAGCAGTTACGAGGCATCCTACAATGAGCAGTTCTTC
CASSYEASYNEQFF
>-|TRBV7-2|TRBJ2-2|TRBD2
TGTGCCAGCAGCCAAACTAGCGGAATAAACACCGGGGAGCTGTTTTTT
CASSQTSGINTGELFF
>-|TRBV2|TRBJ1-3|-
TGTGCCAGCAGTGCAGTGACAGTGGCTGGAAACACCATATATTTT
CASSAVTVAGNTIYF
>-|TRBV27|TRBJ2-3|-
TGTGCCAGCAGCGATTACACCACAGATACGCAGTATTTT
CASSDYTTDTQYF
>-|TRBV13|TRBJ2-3|-
TGTGCCAGCAGCCTAGCAAGGAGGGTCACAGATACGCAGTATTTT
CASSLARRVTDTQYF
>-|TRBV2|TRBJ2-2|-
TGTGCCAGCAGGAGCGGACACACCGGGGAGCTGTTTTTT
CASRSGHTGELFF
>-|TRBV5-4|TRBJ2-2|-
TGTGCCAGCTCACAGGGCAACACCGGGGAGCTGTTTTTT
CASSQGNTGELFF
>-|TRBV29-1|TRBJ1-2|-
TGCAGCGACGGGGGCTACACCTTC
CSDGGYTF
>-|TRBV7-9|TRBJ2-6|-
TGTGCCAGCGGCAGGGGGGATGGGGCCAACGTCCTGACTTTC
CASGRGDGANVLTF
>-|TRBV6-5|TRBJ1-2|TRBD1
TGTGCCAGCAGCGGACAGGGGGGCGGCTACACCTTC
CASSGQGGGYTF
>-|TRBV21-1|TRBJ1-1|-
TGTGCCAGCAGCAACCAGGGCGGGGGAACTGAAGCTTTCTTT
CASSNQGGGTEAFF
>-|TRBV7-9|TRBJ2-1|-
TGTGCCAGCAGCTCCTCTATCGTACTTACTCCTCATGAGCAGTTCTTC
CASSSSIVLTPHEQFF
>-|TRBV29-1|TRBJ2-1|TRBD2
TGCAGCGTTAGCTATCTAGCGGGATCAAATGAGCAGTTCTTC
CSVSYLAGSNEQFF
>-|TRBV18|TRBJ2-1|TRBD2
TGTGCCAGCTCAGGGCTAGCGGGAGTCAATCGGTACAATGAGCAGTTCTTC
CASSGLAGVNRYNEQFF
>-|TRBV19|TRBJ2-7|-
TGTGCCAGTAGGGAAACAGGTAATCCATCCTACGAGCAGTACTTC
CASRETGNPSYEQYF
>once|TRBV6-5|TRBJ2-1|TRBD2
TGTGCCAGCAGGACTAGCGGGAGACCAAATGACGGGCAGTTCTTC
CASRTSGRPNDGQFF
>-|TRBV10-3|TRBJ2-7|-
TGTGCCATCAGTGAGGACAGTTCCTCCTACGAGCAGTACTTC
CAISEDSSSYEQYF
>-|TRBV5-1|TRBJ2-2|-
TGCGCCAGCAGTAGGGGAGGTGGCACCGGGGAGCTGTTTTTT
CASSRGGGTGELFF
>-|TRBV27|TRBJ1-5|TRBD1
TGTGCCAGCAGTCTCGACAGGGCTGGTCAGCCCCAGCATTTT
CASSLDRAGQPQHF
>once|TRBV5-1|TRBJ1-6|TRBD1
TGCGCCAGCAGCTTGGCCCAGGGGGCAGATAATTCACCCCTCCACTTT
CASSLAQGADNSPLHF
>-|TRBV20-1|TRBJ2-1|-
TGCAGTGCTAGAGACGGCAATGAGCAGTTCTTC
CSARDGNEQFF
>-|TRBV2|TRBJ2-7|-
TGTGCCAGCTTACGGTTAGATTGGACAGATTTCTCCTACGAGCAGTACTTC
CASLRLDWTDFSYEQYF
>-|TRBV2|TRBJ2-5|-
TGTGCCAGAAGGAGCGAGCGAGTGGAGACCCAGTACTTC
CARRSERVETQYF
>-|TRBV4-1|TRBJ1-6|-
TGCGCCAGCAGCCAAGAGTTCTATTCACCCCTCCACTTT
CASSQEFYSPLHF